This TCR beta chain was profiled in a study of CXCR3-negative and CXCR3-positive naive CD8 T cells. Study at large: Total TRB output reached 130 million or so reads, about 1.5 +/- 0.3 million per library.

The CD45RO-CCR7+CD27+CD95- phenotype denoted naive CD8+ T cells. Germline CDR1 and CDR2: MDHEN and SYDVKM. This CDR3 is built from 15 residues. Each TRB cDNA library was prepared by 5' RACE (with UMI labels). TCRdb re-called the 5' RACE reads and catalogs CDR3 proteins one per entry, DNA excluded. Here the sample table reports about 120,000 distinct CDR3 sequences. This clonotype was sampled from a human donor in good health. Some clones in this sample may be carry-over from other donors' samples. The sequenced material came from naive CXCR3- CD8+ T cells from blood. Sample subset: CD45RO-CCR7+CD27+CD95- naive CD8+ T cells lacking CXCR3 (TNR3-). This rearrangement joins TRBV28 to TRBJ2-4; TCRdb's assignment of TRBD2 cannot be checked, as there is no DNA. This chain's CDR3 is CASTSTSGPKNIQYF.